These 22 T cell receptor beta chains share one sample of origin, sequenced in a study of blood T cell repertoires in COVID-19. Data came from immunoSEQ multiplex PCR; TCRdb stores just in-frame clones and leaves some out. This table holds about 180,000 clones, about 85% found once. Material for sequencing was peripheral blood. The source of these receptors is a person aged 70 to 80 with COVID-19, enrolled during active disease.

The chain has TRBV5-4 and TRBJ2-5; 9 bases match TRBD2. Germline CDR1 reads SGHNT; CDR2 reads YYREEE (reference sequence). V lost 3 bases, J lost 3 bases, and 9 bases stayed unmatched. This CDR3 is 16 amino acids long. DNA for the CDR3: TGTGCCAGCAGCTGGCCGCGCGGGGGGGCCGAAGAGACCCAGTACTTC. Amino acid sequence: CASSWPRGGAEETQYF.

The CDR3: CASSPRTSGSPTDTQYF. CDR3 DNA sequence: TGTGCCAGCAGCCCCCGGACGTCCGGGAGCCCCACAGATACGCAGTATTTT. The rearrangement joins TRBV11-3 to TRBJ2-3; tentatively, D is TRBD2 (6 bases). V lost 5 bases to trimming and J lost 2 bases, with 20 bases between them. CDR1 and CDR2 (germline): SGHNT, YENEEA. The CDR3 spans 17 residues.

A note on this clone: Other DNA sequences of this sample code for an identical CDR3. The genes are TRBV4-1 and TRBJ1-1, with TRBD1 as a possible D gene (5 bases). V was clipped by 3 bases and J by 1 base, with 6 bases between them. This CDR3 contains 13 residues. Germline V lookup: CDR1 MGHRA, CDR2 YSYEKL. The CDR3 here is CASSQGGNTEAFF. DNA of the CDR3: TGCGCCAGCAGCCAGGGGGGGAACACTGAAGCTTTCTTT.

The V and J genes are TRBV5-1 and TRBJ2-1, with 12 bases lining up with TRBD2. Germline-derived CDR1 and CDR2 are SGHRS and YFSETQ. The trim removed 4 bases at V and 3 bases at J, leaving 11 bases unmatched. The CDR3 is 18 amino acids. In DNA form, the CDR3 reads TGCGCCAGCAGCCCGCGGCTAGCGGGGGGGCCTGGCTACAATGAGCAGTTCTTC. This sequence encodes CASSPRLAGGPGYNEQFF.

The J gene is TRBJ2-1, the V gene TRBV4-3; weak D call: TRBD2 (6 bases). Per germline, CDR1 LGHNA and CDR2 YSLEER. V lost 1 base and J lost 5, with 21 bases in between. The CDR3 has 18 residues. The CDR3 sequence is CASSQVLAAGSVDNEQFF. CDR3 DNA sequence: TGCGCCAGCAGCCAAGTTCTGGCCGCGGGGTCCGTCGACAATGAGCAGTTCTTC.

The chain is built from TRBV7-9 and TRBJ1-3, with TRBD1 as a possible D gene (5 bases). Germline assignment: CDR1 SEHNR and CDR2 FQNEAQ (reference sequence). The CDR3 loop spans 15 amino acids. Trimming pared 5 bases from V and 0 bases from J, leaving 11 bases between. CDR3 DNA: TGTGCCAGCAGCCGACCCCAGGGCTCTGGAAACACCATATATTTT. It specifies CASSRPQGSGNTIYF. The complete variable domain, with remaining parts taken from reference TRBV7-9 and TRBJ1-3, reads DTGVSQNPRHKITKRGQNVTFRCDPISEHNRLYWYRQTLGQGPEFLTYFQNEAQLEKSRLLSDRFSAERPKGSFSTLEIQRTEQGDSAMYLCASSRPQGSGNTIYFGEGSWLTVV.

The chain uses TRBV19 and TRBJ1-3; TRBD1 aligns across 8 bases. J lost 7 bases, V lost 8 bases, and 7 bases had no gene match. The CDR3 totals 13 residues. The V gene's germline CDR1 is LNHDA and CDR2 SQIVND (reference sequence). CDR3 sequence: CASRDRGWNTIYF. The CDR3 DNA is TGTGCCAGTCGAGACAGGGGCTGGAACACCATATATTTT.

The V call is TRBV6-2 or TRBV6-3, the J call TRBJ2-1; D is perhaps TRBD2 (5 bases). CDR1 is MNHEY and CDR2 is SVGEGT in the germline V gene. Between the trimmed V and J ends, which lost 5 bases and 9 bases, there was a span of 17 bases. The CDR3 sequence is 14 residues long. Written as DNA, the CDR3 is TGTGCCAGCAGTAGAGGGCAGGTCGGTGGTGAGCAGTTCTTC. Translating it yields CASSRGQVGGEQFF.

The chain recombines TRBV9 with TRBJ1-4; 11 nucleotides line up with TRBD1. CDR3 length equals 16 residues. Trimming took 0 bases from V and 8 from J; bases not matched to a gene: 6. CDR1 and CDR2 from the germline V gene are SGDLS and YYNGEE. CDR3 sequence (DNA): TGTGCCAGCAGCGTAGGTGTGGGACAGGGGGACGAAAAACTGTTTTTT. Its translation: CASSVGVGQGDEKLFF.

V is TRBV7-3 and J is TRBJ2-2, with TRBD1 matching 10 bases. CDR3 size: 14 residues. Germline V CDR1 and CDR2: SGHTA, FQGTGA. The V segment lost 5 bases and the J segment 7 bases; nucleotides outside the gene matches: 4. CDR3 in amino acids: CASSPGQGFGELFF. In nucleotides, the CDR3 is TGTGCCAGCAGCCCGGGACAGGGGTTCGGGGAGCTGTTTTTT. The variable domain in full, with the rest retrieved from reference TRBV7-3 and TRBJ2-2, is GAGVSQTPSNKVTEKGKYVELRCDPISGHTALYWYRQSLGQGPEFLIYFQGTGAADDSGLPNDRFFAVRPEGSVSTLKIQRTERGDSAVYLCASSPGQGFGELFFGEGSRLTVL.

This clone occurred once. The chain combines TRBV19 with TRBJ1-6; 7 positions agree with TRBD1. CDR1 and CDR2 from the germline V gene are LNHDA and SQIVND (reference sequence). V lost 8 bases and J lost 10; bases outside the gene matches: 14. The CDR3 has 15 amino acids. CDR3: CASSLPGTDQSPLHF. CDR3 coding DNA: TGTGCCAGTTCCCTCCCCGGGACAGACCAGTCACCCCTCCACTTT.

The chain carries TRBV5-1 and TRBJ1-6; D might be TRBD1 (6 bases). V dropped 1 base and J dropped 5 bases, with 10 bases sitting between them. From germline, CDR1 is SGHRS and CDR2 YFSETQ. This CDR3 contains 15 residues. In DNA, the CDR3 is TGCGCCAGCAGCTTGAGCCGACAGGATAATTCACCCCTCCACTTT. Residues: CASSLSRQDNSPLHF.

The chain carries TRBV7-3 and TRBJ1-2; maybe TRBD1 (5 bases). Germline assignment: CDR1 SGHTA and CDR2 FQGTGA. V lost 8 bases, J lost 11 bases, and 21 bases lay in between. This CDR3 is built from 13 residues. Here the CDR3 DNA reads TGTGCCAGCGGCTACGGGGGATCAGGAGGTTACACCTTC. This codes for CASGYGGSGGYTF.

This chain joins TRBV6-1 and TRBJ1-5, with 7 nucleotides matching TRBD1. CDR1 MNHNS and CDR2 SASEGT come from the germline V gene. Trimming removed 3 bases from V and 4 bases from J; junction bases left unmatched: 6. This CDR3 spans 15 amino acids. This CDR3 reads CASSDAGTDNQPQHF. The CDR3 bases are TGTGCCAGCAGTGATGCCGGGACAGATAATCAGCCCCAGCATTTT.

The chain uses TRBV19 and TRBJ2-1; TRBD1 might be the D (6 bases). CDR3 size: 12 residues. V lost 4 bases, J lost 14 bases, and 15 bases lay in between. Looked up from germline, CDR1 is LNHDA and CDR2 is SQIVND (reference sequence). The CDR3 DNA follows: TGTGCCAGTAGTACGTCCGGGACAACCAAGTTCTTC. This sequence encodes CASSTSGTTKFF.

The J gene is TRBJ1-3, the V gene TRBV5-1; D remains ambiguous. Germline V gene data show CDR1 as SGHRS and CDR2 as YFSETQ. CDR3 length: 16 residues. V was clipped by 1 base and J by 4 bases, with 15 bases between them. The CDR3 DNA is TGCGCCAGCAGCTTGTCTTCGGGGTTCGGGGGAAACACCATATATTTT. Amino acid sequence: CASSLSSGFGGNTIYF.

CDR3 coding DNA: TGTGCCAGCAGTCGGGACTACGGGCTCAATGAGCAGTTCTTC. This translates into CASSRDYGLNEQFF. The gene calls are TRBV28 and TRBJ2-1; TRBD2 aligns across 7 bases. Per germline, CDR1 MDHEN and CDR2 SYDVKM. This CDR3 contains 14 residues. J lost 6 bases, V lost 5 bases, and 7 bases had no gene match.

The chain is built from TRBV27 and TRBJ1-2, with D uncertain. V was trimmed by 3 bases and J by 4 bases, leaving 9 bases between them. The CDR3 consists of 13 residues. Germline V gives CDR1 MNHEY, CDR2 SMNVEV (reference sequence). The CDR3 reads CASSFSGLYGYTF. Written as DNA, the CDR3 is TGTGCCAGCAGTTTTTCTGGCCTCTATGGCTACACCTTC.

V gene TRBV7-3 combines with J gene TRBJ2-5; maybe TRBD2 (6 bases). The CDR3 extends over 15 amino acids. Trimming shortened V by 5 bases and J by 0 bases, and 13 bases separated the two germline ends. From germline, CDR1 is SGHTA and CDR2 FQGTGA. CDR3 region: CASSPEGRDQETQYF. Here the CDR3 DNA reads TGTGCCAGCAGCCCGGAGGGCAGGGACCAAGAGACCCAGTACTTC. The full variable domain, rest sourced from reference TRBV7-3 and TRBJ2-5, is GAGVSQTPSNKVTEKGKYVELRCDPISGHTALYWYRQSLGQGPEFLIYFQGTGAADDSGLPNDRFFAVRPEGSVSTLKIQRTERGDSAVYLCASSPEGRDQETQYFGPGTRLLVL.

V is TRBV2 and J is TRBJ2-5; TRBD1 might be the D (6 bases). V lost 6 bases and J 5 bases, leaving 13 bases between the germline ends. Germline CDR1 and CDR2: SNHLY and FYNNEI. This CDR3 contains 13 residues. This CDR3 reads CASRTGAPETQYF. For the CDR3, the DNA is TGTGCCAGCAGGACAGGCGCCCCTGAGACCCAGTACTTC.

CDR3 DNA: TGTGCCAGCAGCCTACAGAATTCACCCCTCCACTTT. This encodes CASSLQNSPLHF. The chain combines TRBV7-2 with TRBJ1-6; D gene uncertain. Germline V gives CDR1 SGHTA, CDR2 FQGNSA. CDR3 length: 12 amino acids. The V and J ends lost 5 bases and 7 bases respectively, with 6 bases between them.

CDR3 DNA sequence: TGTGCCAGCAGTGAACGACTAATCCGGGAAGACTTACGAGAGCAGTACTTC. This sequence encodes CASSERLIREDLREQYF. This chain links TRBV25-1 with TRBJ2-7; D is possibly TRBD2 (5 bases). This CDR3 has 17 amino acids. With 2 bases removed from V and 7 bases from J, the gap between germline ends came to 24 bases. Germline loops: CDR1 MGHDK, CDR2 SYGVNS.